These 12 T cell receptor beta chains originate from one sample sequenced in a study of CD8+ T cells in alopecia areata (dated by TCRdb to 2016 to 2019). Library prep was done by the immunoSEQ multiplex PCR assay. To provide template for TCR sequencing, every sample had RNA extracted and reverse transcribed into cDNA. Held by TCRdb, this immuneACCESS table contains in-frame sequences only and omits some clones. Under half of the omission traces to an unresolved V gene where checked; the cause of the rest is unknown. The sample table contains around 100,000 clones; only one count was recorded for around 44% of them. The top ten constitute around 20% of the sample. The time point label, as the study defines it: roughly 24 weeks on oral tofacitinib. What this sample's treatment or condition label stands for: oral pan-JAK inhibitor, 5-10 mg twice daily. The sample was CD8+ T cells sorted from blood, taken at week 24, from a patient treated with tofacitinib. All receptors derive from a human donor with alopecia areata.

V and J are TRBV7-6 and TRBJ2-1, with 7 positions matching TRBD1. V shed 5 bases and J 1 base; nucleotides not matched to a gene: 5. Germline assignment: CDR1 SGHVS and CDR2 FNYEAQ. The CDR3 runs 15 residues. In DNA form, the CDR3 reads TGTGCCAGCAGCCCTCGACAGGGTTCCTACAATGAGCAGTTCTTC. Protein product: CASSPRQGSYNEQFF.

The rearrangement joins TRBV6-5 to TRBJ1-1; D is undetermined. Germline V gives CDR1 MNHEY, CDR2 SVGAGI. There are 13 residues in the CDR3. V lost 6 bases to trimming and J lost 4 bases, with 12 bases between them. CDR3 sequence reads: CASSLGRATEAFF. CDR3 DNA: TGTGCCAGCAGCCTCGGGAGGGCCACTGAAGCTTTCTTT.

The chain links TRBV5-4 to TRBJ2-2; a possible D gene is TRBD2 (5 bases). The germline V gene encodes CDR1 SGHNT and CDR2 YYREEE (reference sequence). This CDR3 comprises 15 residues. V gave up 0 bases and J gave up 6 bases, with 12 bases separating them. The CDR3 spells CASSLVRGSAGELFF. As DNA, the CDR3 is TGTGCCAGCAGCTTGGTTCGGGGTTCCGCCGGGGAGCTGTTTTTT.

The chain recombines TRBV27 with TRBJ2-7, with 7 bases that match TRBD2. There are 16 residues in the CDR3. V lost 0 bases and J lost 4; bases outside the gene matches: 9. Germline V gene sequence: CDR1 MNHEY, CDR2 SMNVEV (reference sequence). CDR3 amino acids: CASSLSGLPRNYEQYF. CDR3 DNA sequence: TGTGCCAGCAGTTTATCGGGACTACCGAGAAATTACGAGCAGTACTTC.

The chain carries TRBV5-1 and TRBJ1-2; 7 nucleotides align to TRBD1. With V trimmed by 4 bases and J by 2 bases, 11 bases remained unmatched. Germline values: CDR1 SGHRS, CDR2 YFSETQ. CDR3 length: 16 residues. The CDR3 is CASSHNLAGGNYGYTF. CDR3 nucleotide sequence: TGCGCCAGCAGCCACAACCTAGCAGGGGGGAACTATGGCTACACCTTC.

The chain recombines TRBV4-1 with TRBJ2-5; D uncertain. V was pared by 1 base and J by 5 bases, with 11 bases between. The CDR3 has 14 amino acids. Germline values: CDR1 MGHRA, CDR2 YSYEKL. CDR3 sequence: CASSQALDRETQYF. CDR3 bases: TGCGCCAGCAGCCAAGCGCTCGACCGCGAGACCCAGTACTTC.

This clone was seen a handful of times. The rearrangement uses TRBV7-9 and TRBJ2-1; 7 bases map to TRBD2. The trim removed 3 bases at V and 5 bases at J, leaving 4 bases unmatched. The CDR3 spans 14 residues. From germline, CDR1 is SEHNR and CDR2 FQNEAQ (reference sequence). The CDR3 coding sequence is TGTGCCAGCAGCTTCCCCGGGACTAACAATGAGCAGTTCTTC. Amino acid sequence: CASSFPGTNNEQFF.

V gene TRBV2 combines with J gene TRBJ2-1; TRBD2 aligns across 8 bases. With 8 bases clipped from V and 7 bases from J, the junction kept 13 bases outside the gene matches. The germline V gene encodes CDR1 SNHLY and CDR2 FYNNEI. The CDR3 sequence is 15 residues long. In nucleotides, the CDR3 is TGTGCCAGCCCCCCCCCAGCGGGAGACTTGAATGAGCAGTTCTTC. This encodes CASPPPAGDLNEQFF.

This chain joins TRBV11-2 and TRBJ2-1; D gene unclear. Germline V lookup: CDR1 SGHAT, CDR2 FQNNGV. This CDR3 spans 12 amino acids. V shed 3 bases and J shed 8 bases, with 8 bases lying between them. The CDR3 DNA follows: TGTGCCAGCAGCTTCCGAATTGATGAGCAGTTCTTC. This encodes CASSFRIDEQFF.

This sequence joins TRBV6-5 and TRBJ2-5, with D hard to call. This CDR3 is 12 amino acids long. Germline V gives CDR1 MNHEY, CDR2 SVGAGI. The germline V and J ends were trimmed by 5 bases and 5 bases, with 9 bases remaining between them. Here the CDR3 reads CASSTPRETQYF. CDR3 in DNA: TGTGCCAGCAGTACCCCCCGGGAGACCCAGTACTTC.

The sample holds one count of this clone. This chain joins TRBV30 and TRBJ2-1, with unresolved D. V gave up 5 bases and J gave up 5 bases, with 13 bases separating them. The CDR3 runs to 13 residues. Germline V gene lookup returns CDR1 GTSNPN and CDR2 SVGIG (reference sequence). CDR3 in amino acids: CAWALGPNNEQFF. The CDR3 DNA is TGTGCCTGGGCTCTGGGTCCTAACAATGAGCAGTTCTTC. The complete variable domain, with remaining parts taken from reference TRBV30 and TRBJ2-1, reads SQTIHQWPATLVQPVGSPLSLECTVEGTSNPNLYWYRQAAGRGLQLLFYSVGIGQISSEVPQNLSASRPQDRQFILSSKKLLLSDSGFYLCAWALGPNNEQFFGPGTRLTVL.

The V gene is TRBV4-3, the J gene TRBJ2-1; TRBD2 might be the D (5 bases). The CDR3 runs to 17 residues. V lost 1 base to trimming and J lost 0 bases, with 13 bases between them. Germline CDR1 reads LGHNA; CDR2 reads YSLEER. CDR3 loop: CASSQGSVRSSYNEQFF. The CDR3, as DNA: TGCGCCAGCAGCCAAGGTAGCGTCCGAAGCTCCTACAATGAGCAGTTCTTC.